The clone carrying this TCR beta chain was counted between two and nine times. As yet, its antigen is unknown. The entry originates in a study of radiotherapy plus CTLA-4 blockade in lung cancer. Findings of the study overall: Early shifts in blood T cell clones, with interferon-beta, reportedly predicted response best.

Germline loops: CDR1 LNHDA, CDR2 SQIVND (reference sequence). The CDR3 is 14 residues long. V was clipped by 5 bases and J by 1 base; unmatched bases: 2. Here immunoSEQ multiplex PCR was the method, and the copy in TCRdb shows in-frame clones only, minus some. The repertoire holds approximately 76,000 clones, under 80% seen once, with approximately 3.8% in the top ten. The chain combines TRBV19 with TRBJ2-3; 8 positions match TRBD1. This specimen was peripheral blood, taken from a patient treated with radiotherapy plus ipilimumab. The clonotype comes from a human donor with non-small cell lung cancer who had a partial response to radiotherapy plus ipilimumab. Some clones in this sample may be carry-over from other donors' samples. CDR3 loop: CASSQGAGTDTQYF. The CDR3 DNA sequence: TGTGCCAGTAGTCAGGGGGCTGGCACAGATACGCAGTATTTT.